This passage covers 13 T cell receptor beta chains from one sample sequenced in a study of regulatory T cells in long-lasting Graves disease. Time point: newly diagnosed GD, antithyroid drugs for less than 3 months. PBMCs were the source of the RNA used for TCR sequencing. TCR beta libraries were built with iRepertoire HTBI primers and Arm-PCR of CDR3 regions. In TCRdb, the multiplex PCR reads were re-called with MiXCR into one record per CDR3 protein. This table has over 400,000 distinct CDR3 sequences, about 14% appearing once. These records were also assigned to another study, of T cells in Graves' hyperthyroidism and ophthalmopathy.

Sequenced here: peripheral blood mononuclear cells (PBMCs), sampled at new diagnosis, from a patient treated with antithyroid drugs. The receptors were sampled from a woman between 50 and 59 years old with Graves disease.

This clonotype turned up a few times. The rearrangement joins TRBV6-2 or TRBV6-3 to TRBJ2-7; 8 bases fit TRBD1. V gave up 5 bases and J gave up 4 bases; unmatched junction bases: 7. CDR1 is MNHEY, CDR2 SVGEGT, per germline. The CDR3 spans 14 residues. Written as DNA, the CDR3 is TGTGCCAGCAGTCCCCCGACAGGGGAATACGAGCAGTACTTC. Protein product: CASSPPTGEYEQYF.

This clonotype was counted many times. The chain combines TRBV28 with TRBJ2-3; the D gene is possibly TRBD2 (5 bases). The CDR3 contains 16 residues. In germline, CDR1 is MDHEN, CDR2 SYDVKM. V gave up 3 bases and J gave up 2 bases, with 15 bases separating them. The CDR3 sequence: CASSLSRRVVTDTQYF. CDR3 bases: TGTGCCAGCAGTTTGAGCCGGCGGGTCGTCACAGATACGCAGTATTTT.

The sample holds many counts of this clonotype. V usage is TRBV27 and J usage is TRBJ1-6; perhaps TRBD1 as D (5 bases). Looked up from germline, CDR1 is MNHEY and CDR2 is SMNVEV (reference sequence). Deletions cut 3 bases from V and 9 bases from J, with 12 bases between. This CDR3 is 14 amino acids long. The CDR3 spells CASSLQGWRSPLHF. The CDR3 coding sequence is TGTGCCAGCAGTTTGCAGGGCTGGCGTTCACCCCTCCACTTT.

This clonotype turned up a few times. V gene TRBV7-8 combines with J gene TRBJ1-1, with unresolved D. In germline, CDR1 is SGHVS, CDR2 FQNEAQ. CDR3 length: 13 amino acids. The V and J ends lost 1 base and 5 bases respectively, with 8 bases between them. This CDR3 reads CASSLVGKTEAFF. The CDR3 DNA reads as TGTGCCAGCAGCTTAGTGGGTAAGACTGAAGCTTTCTTT.

This clonotype was picked up many times. The rearrangement links TRBV12-3 or TRBV12-4 to TRBJ2-5, with 12 bases identical to TRBD2. CDR3 length: 16 amino acids. Losses at the gene ends were 6 bases for V and 5 bases for J; bases not matched to a gene: 10. The CDR3 protein is CASRKLAGGGKETQYF. The CDR3 region has the DNA TGTGCCAGCAGGAAACTAGCGGGAGGTGGGAAGGAGACCCAGTACTTC.

This clonotype was found many times. The genes are TRBV5-1 and TRBJ2-7; 7 bases align to TRBD2. The germline gives CDR1 SGHRS, CDR2 YFSETQ. V lost 0 bases and J lost 3; bases outside the gene matches: 12. The CDR3 sequence is 17 residues long. This CDR3 reads CASSLAAASGGVYEQYF. The CDR3, as DNA: TGCGCCAGCAGCTTGGCCGCTGCTAGCGGAGGCGTCTACGAGCAGTACTTC.

The CDR3 region has the DNA TGTGCCAGCAGTCCTCCGCGACAGGGACCAGATACGCAGTATTTT. As protein: CASSPPRQGPDTQYF. V and J are TRBV9 and TRBJ2-3; 7 bases are a match to TRBD1. CDR1 and CDR2 from the germline V gene are SGDLS and YYNGEE. Germline trimming cut 5 bases from V and 4 bases from J; bases unmatched to any gene: 10. CDR3 size: 15 residues.

The rearrangement uses TRBV27 and TRBJ2-3; 14 bases align to TRBD2. The CDR3 has 20 residues. With 4 bases clipped from V and 1 base from J, the junction kept 13 bases outside the gene matches. The germline V gene encodes CDR1 MNHEY and CDR2 SMNVEV (reference sequence). CDR3 sequence (DNA): TGTGCCAGCAGTTCCTTAACCGCCCTGACTAGCGGGAGGGGCACAGATACGCAGTATTTT. Its translation: CASSSLTALTSGRGTDTQYF.

A single count supports this clonotype. This sequence may be a read error, since a much larger clone differs from it by one base. CDR3 sequence: CANSNPPEGDNEQFF. The CDR3 DNA follows: TGTGCCAACAGCAACCCCCCCGAAGGGGACAATGAGCAGTTCTTC. V usage is TRBV5-8 and J usage is TRBJ2-1, with D possibly being TRBD1 (5 bases). This CDR3 region has 15 residues. Germline values: CDR1 SGHTS, CDR2 YDEGEE.

The chain carries TRBV18 and TRBJ2-7; 10 bases agree with TRBD1. Germline V gene lookup returns CDR1 KGHSH and CDR2 LQKENI. Losses at the gene ends were 3 bases for V and 5 bases for J; bases not matched to a gene: 7. This CDR3 region has 15 residues. The CDR3: CASSPKGQGTNEQYF. CDR3 DNA sequence: TGTGCCAGCTCACCCAAGGGACAGGGGACCAACGAGCAGTACTTC.

The gene calls are TRBV18 and TRBJ1-6; possible D gene TRBD1, 6 bases. The V and J ends lost 4 bases and 2 bases respectively, with 15 bases between them. Germline CDR1 is KGHSH and CDR2 is LQKENI. The CDR3 loop spans 17 amino acids. The CDR3 is CASSLAAGATYNSPLHF. CDR3 bases: TGTGCCAGCTCACTAGCGGCAGGGGCCACCTATAATTCACCCCTCCACTTT.

The chain has TRBV20-1 and TRBJ2-5; 15 bases map to TRBD2. The CDR3 consists of 19 residues. Germline V gene data show CDR1 as DFQATT and CDR2 as SNEGSKA (reference sequence). V lost 3 bases and J lost 0; bases outside the gene matches: 11. CDR3 DNA: TGCAGTGCTAGCACACCCGGGACTAGCGGGAGGTCGTACCAAGAGACCCAGTACTTC. Translation: CSASTPGTSGRSYQETQYF.

This clonotype was observed at least ten times. The chain joins TRBV10-2 to TRBJ1-3, with D uncertain. The V and J ends lost 7 bases and 2 bases respectively, with 12 bases between them. The CDR3 is 14 amino acids. Germline assignment: CDR1 WSHSY and CDR2 SAAADI. The CDR3 DNA reads TGCGCCAGCATTAGTAGCCGTCCTGGAAACACCATATATTTT. It specifies CASISSRPGNTIYF.